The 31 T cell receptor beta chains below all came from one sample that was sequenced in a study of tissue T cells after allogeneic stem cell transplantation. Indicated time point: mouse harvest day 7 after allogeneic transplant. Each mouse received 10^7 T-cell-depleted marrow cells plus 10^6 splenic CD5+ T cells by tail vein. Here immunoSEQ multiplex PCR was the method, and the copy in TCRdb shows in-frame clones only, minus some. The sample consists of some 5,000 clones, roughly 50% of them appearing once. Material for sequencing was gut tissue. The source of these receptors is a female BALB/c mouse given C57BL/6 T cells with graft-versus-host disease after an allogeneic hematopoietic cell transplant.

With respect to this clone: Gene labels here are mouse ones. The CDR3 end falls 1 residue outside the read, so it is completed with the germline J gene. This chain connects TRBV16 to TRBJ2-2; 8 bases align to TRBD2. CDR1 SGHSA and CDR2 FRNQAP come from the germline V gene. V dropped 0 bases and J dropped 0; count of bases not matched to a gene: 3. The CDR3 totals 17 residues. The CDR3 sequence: CASSLELGGANTGQLYF. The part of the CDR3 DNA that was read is TGTGCAAGCAGCTTAGAGTTGGGGGGGGCAAACACCGGGCAGCTCTAC.

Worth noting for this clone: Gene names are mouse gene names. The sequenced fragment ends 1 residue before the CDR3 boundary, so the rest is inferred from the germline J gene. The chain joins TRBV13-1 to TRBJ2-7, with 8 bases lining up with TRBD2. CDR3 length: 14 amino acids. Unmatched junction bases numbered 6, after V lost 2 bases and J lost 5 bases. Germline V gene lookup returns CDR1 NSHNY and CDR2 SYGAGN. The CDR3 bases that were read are TGTGCCAGCAGTGAACCCTGGGGGGTGGATGAACAGTAC. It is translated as CASSEPWGVDEQY. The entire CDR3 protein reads CASSEPWGVDEQYF.

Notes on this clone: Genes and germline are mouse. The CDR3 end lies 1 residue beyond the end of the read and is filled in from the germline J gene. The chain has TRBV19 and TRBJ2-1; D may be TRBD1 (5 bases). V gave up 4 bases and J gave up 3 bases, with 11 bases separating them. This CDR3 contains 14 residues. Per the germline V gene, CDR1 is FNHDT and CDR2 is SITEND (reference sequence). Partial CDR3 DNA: TGTGCCAGCAGTCCATCGACAGTCTATGCTGAGCAGTTC. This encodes CASSPSTVYAEQF. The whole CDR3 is CASSPSTVYAEQFF.

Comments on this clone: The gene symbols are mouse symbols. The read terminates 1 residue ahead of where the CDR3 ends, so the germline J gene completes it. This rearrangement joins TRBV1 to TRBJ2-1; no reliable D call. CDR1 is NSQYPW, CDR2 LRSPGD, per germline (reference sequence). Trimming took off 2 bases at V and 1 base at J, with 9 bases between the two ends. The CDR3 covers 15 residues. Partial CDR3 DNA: TGCACCTGCAGTGCAAGGCAGGAGAACTATGCTGAGCAGTTC. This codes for CTCSARQENYAEQF. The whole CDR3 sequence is CTCSARQENYAEQFF.

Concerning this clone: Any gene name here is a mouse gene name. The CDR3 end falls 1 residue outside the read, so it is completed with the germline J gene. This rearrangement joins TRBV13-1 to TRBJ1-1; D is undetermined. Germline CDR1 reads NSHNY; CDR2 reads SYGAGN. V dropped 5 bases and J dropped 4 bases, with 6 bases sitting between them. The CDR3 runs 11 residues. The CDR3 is CASRGFTEVFF. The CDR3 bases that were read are TGTGCCAGCAGAGGGTTCACAGAAGTCTTC.

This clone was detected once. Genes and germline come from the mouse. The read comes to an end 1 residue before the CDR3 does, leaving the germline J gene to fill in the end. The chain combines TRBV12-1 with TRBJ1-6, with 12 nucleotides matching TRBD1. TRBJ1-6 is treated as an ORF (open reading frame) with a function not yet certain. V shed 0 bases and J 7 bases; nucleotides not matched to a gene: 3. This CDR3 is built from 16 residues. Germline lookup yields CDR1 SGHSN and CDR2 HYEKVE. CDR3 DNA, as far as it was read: TGTGCCAGCTCTCTCGGGACAGGGGGCCGGAATTCGCCCCTCTAC. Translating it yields CASSLGTGGRNSPLY. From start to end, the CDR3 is CASSLGTGGRNSPLYF.

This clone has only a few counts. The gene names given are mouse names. CDR3 DNA, as far as it was read: TGTGCCAGCAGTCGAGTGGGGGGGCGCGCTGAGCAGTTC. Translation: CASSRVGGRAEQF. The entire CDR3 is CASSRVGGRAEQFF. The chain joins TRBV26 to TRBJ2-1; 9 positions match TRBD2. The read falls 1 residue short of the CDR3 end, and the missing part is taken from the germline J gene. The CDR3 totals 14 residues. V shed 4 bases and J 7 bases; nucleotides not matched to a gene: 5. Germline CDR1 KGHPV, CDR2 FQNQEV (reference sequence).

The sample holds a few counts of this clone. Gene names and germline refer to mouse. CDR3 bases read: TGTGCCAGCTCTCGGACAGGGACCAACGAAAGATTATTT. Translated: CASSRTGTNERLF. The complete CDR3 sequence is CASSRTGTNERLFF. V usage is TRBV12-1 and J usage is TRBJ1-4; 8 positions agree with TRBD1. With the read ending 1 residue before the CDR3 end, the germline J gene is used to fill in that end. Losses at the gene ends were 2 bases for V and 3 bases for J; bases not matched to a gene: 1. Germline loops: CDR1 SGHSN, CDR2 HYEKVE. This CDR3 has 14 residues.

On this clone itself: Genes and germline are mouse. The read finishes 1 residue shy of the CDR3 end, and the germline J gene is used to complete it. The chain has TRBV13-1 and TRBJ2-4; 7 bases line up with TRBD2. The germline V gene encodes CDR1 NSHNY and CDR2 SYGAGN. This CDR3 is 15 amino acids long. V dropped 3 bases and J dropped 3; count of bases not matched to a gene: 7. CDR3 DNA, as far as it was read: TGTGCCAGCAGTGCCTCAACTGGGGTCCAAAACACCTTGTAC. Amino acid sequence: CASSASTGVQNTLY. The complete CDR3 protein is CASSASTGVQNTLYF.

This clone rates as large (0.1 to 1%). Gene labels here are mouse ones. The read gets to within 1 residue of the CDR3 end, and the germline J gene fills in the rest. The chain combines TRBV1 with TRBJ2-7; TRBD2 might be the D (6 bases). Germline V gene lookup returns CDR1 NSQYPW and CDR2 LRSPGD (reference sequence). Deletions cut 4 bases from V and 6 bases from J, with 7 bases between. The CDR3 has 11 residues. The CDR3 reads CTCSGGVEQYF. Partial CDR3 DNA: TGCACCTGCAGTGGGGGGGTTGAACAGTAC. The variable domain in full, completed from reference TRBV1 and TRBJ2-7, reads VTLLEQNPRWRLVPRGQAVNLRCILKNSQYPWMSWYQQDLQKQLQWLFTLRSPGDKEVKSLPGADYLATRVTDTELRLQVANMSQGRTLYCTCSGGVEQYFGPGTRLTVL.

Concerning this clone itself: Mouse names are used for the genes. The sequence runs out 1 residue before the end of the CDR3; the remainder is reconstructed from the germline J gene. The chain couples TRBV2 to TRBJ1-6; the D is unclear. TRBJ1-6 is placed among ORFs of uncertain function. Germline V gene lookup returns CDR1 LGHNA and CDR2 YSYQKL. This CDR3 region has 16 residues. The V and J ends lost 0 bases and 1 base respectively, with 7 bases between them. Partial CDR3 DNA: TGTGCCAGCAGCCAAGATCGGGAATCCTATAATTCGCCCCTCTAC. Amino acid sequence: CASSQDRESYNSPLY. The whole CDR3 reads CASSQDRESYNSPLYF.

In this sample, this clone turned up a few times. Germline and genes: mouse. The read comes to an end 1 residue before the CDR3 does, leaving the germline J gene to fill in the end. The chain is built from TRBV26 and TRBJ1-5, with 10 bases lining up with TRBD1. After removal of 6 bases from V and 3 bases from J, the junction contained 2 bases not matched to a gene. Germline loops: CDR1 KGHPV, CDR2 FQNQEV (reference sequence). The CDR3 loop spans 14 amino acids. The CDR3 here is CASSRDRGNQAPLF. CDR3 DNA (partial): TGTGCCAGCAGCCGGGACAGGGGCAACCAGGCTCCGCTT.

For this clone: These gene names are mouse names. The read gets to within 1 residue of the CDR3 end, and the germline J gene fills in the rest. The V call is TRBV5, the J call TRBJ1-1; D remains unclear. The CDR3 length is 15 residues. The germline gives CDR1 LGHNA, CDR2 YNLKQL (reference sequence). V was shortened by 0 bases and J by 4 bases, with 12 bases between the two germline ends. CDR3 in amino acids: CASSQEGGVGTEVFF. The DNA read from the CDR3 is TGTGCCAGCAGCCAAGAGGGAGGCGTTGGCACAGAAGTCTTC.

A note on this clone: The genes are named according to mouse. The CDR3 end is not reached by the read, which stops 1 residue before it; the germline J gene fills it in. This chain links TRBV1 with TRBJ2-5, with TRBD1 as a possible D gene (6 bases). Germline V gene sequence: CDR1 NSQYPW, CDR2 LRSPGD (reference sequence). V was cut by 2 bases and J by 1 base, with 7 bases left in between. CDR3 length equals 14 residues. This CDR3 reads CTCSARTDQDTQYF. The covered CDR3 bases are TGCACCTGCAGTGCAAGGACAGACCAAGACACCCAGTAC.

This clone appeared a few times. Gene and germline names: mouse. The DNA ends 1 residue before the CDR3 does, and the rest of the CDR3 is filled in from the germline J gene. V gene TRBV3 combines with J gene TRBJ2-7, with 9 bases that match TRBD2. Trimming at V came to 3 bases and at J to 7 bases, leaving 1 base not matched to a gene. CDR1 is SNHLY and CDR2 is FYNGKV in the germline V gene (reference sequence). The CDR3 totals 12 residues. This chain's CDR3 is CASSFGLGEQYF. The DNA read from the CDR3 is TGTGCCAGCAGCTTTGGACTGGGGGAACAGTAC.

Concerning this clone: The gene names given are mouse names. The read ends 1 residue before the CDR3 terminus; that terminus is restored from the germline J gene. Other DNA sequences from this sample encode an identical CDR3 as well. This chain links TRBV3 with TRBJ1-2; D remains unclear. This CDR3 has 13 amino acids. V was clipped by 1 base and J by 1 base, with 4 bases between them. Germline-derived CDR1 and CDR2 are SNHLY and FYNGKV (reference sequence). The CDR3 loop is CASSLDRNSDYTF. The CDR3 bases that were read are TGTGCCAGCAGCTTAGACAGAAACTCCGACTACACC. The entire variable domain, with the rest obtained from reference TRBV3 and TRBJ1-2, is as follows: GPKVLQIPSHQIIDMGQMVTLNCDPVSNHLYFYWYKQILGQQMEFLVNFYNGKVMEKSKLFKDQFSVERPDGSYFTLKIQPTALEDSAVYFCASSLDRNSDYTFGSGTRLLVI.

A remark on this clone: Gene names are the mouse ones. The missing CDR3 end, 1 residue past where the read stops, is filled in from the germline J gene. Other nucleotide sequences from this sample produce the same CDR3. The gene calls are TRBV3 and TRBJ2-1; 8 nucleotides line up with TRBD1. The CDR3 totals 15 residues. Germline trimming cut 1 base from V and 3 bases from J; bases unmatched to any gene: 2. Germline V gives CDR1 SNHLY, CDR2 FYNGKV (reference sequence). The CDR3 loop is CASSLETGGYAEQFF. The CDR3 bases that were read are TGTGCCAGCAGCTTAGAAACAGGGGGCTATGCTGAGCAGTTC.

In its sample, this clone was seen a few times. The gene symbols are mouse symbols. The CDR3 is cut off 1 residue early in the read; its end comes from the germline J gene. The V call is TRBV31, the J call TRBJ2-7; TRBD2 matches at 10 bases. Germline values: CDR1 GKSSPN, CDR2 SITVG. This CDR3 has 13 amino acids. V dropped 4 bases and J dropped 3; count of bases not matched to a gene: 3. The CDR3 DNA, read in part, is TGTGCCTGGACCCGGGACTGGGGCTATGAACAGTAC. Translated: CAWTRDWGYEQY. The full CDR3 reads CAWTRDWGYEQYF. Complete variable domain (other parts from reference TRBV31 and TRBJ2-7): AQTIHQWPVAEIKAVGSPLSLGCTIKGKSSPNLYWYWQATGGTLQQLFYSITVGQVESVVQLNLSASRPKDDQFILSTEKLLLSHSGFYLCAWTRDWGYEQYFGPGTRLTVL.

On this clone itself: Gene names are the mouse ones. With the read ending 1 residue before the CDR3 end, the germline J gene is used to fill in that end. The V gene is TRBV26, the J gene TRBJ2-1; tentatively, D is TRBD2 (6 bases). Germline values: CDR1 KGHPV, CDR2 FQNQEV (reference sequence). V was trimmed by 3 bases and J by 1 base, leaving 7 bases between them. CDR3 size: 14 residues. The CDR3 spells CASSLWGNYAEQFF. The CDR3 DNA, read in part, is TGTGCCAGCAGTCTTTGGGGGAACTATGCTGAGCAGTTC. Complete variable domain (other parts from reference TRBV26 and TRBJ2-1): NSKVIQTPRYLVKGQGQKAKMRCIPEKGHPVVFWYQQNKNNEFKFLINFQNQEVLQQIDMTEKRFSAECPSNSPCSLEIQSSEAGDSALYLCASSLWGNYAEQFFGPGTRLTVL.

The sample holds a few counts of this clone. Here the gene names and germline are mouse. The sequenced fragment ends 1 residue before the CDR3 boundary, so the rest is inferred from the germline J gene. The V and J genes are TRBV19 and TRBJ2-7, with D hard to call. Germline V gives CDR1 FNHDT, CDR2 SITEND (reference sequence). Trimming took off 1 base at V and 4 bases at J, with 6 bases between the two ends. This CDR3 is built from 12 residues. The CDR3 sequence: CASSISKYEQYF. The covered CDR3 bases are TGTGCCAGCAGTATAAGCAAATATGAACAGTAC.

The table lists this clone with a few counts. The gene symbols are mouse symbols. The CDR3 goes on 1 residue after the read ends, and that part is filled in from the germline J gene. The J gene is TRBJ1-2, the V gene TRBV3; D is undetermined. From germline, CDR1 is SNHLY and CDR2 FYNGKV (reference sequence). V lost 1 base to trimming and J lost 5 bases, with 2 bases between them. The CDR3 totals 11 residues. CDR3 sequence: CASSLGSDYTF. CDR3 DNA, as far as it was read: TGTGCCAGCAGCTTAGGTTCCGACTACACC.

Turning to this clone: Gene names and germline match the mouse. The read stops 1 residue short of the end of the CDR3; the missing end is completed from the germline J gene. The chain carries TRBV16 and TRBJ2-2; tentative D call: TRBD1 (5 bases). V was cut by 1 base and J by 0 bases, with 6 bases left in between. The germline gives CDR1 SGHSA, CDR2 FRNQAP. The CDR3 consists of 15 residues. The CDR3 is CASSLGTPNTGQLYF. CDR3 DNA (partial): TGTGCAAGCAGCTTAGGGACACCAAACACCGGGCAGCTCTAC.

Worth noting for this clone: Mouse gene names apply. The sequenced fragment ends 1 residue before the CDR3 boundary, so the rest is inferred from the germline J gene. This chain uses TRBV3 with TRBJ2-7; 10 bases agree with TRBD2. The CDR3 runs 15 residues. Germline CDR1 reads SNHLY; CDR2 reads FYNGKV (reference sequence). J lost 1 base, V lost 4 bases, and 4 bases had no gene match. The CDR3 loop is CASSSLLGGSYEQYF. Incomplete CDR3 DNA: TGTGCCAGCAGCTCCCTACTGGGGGGGTCCTATGAACAGTAC.

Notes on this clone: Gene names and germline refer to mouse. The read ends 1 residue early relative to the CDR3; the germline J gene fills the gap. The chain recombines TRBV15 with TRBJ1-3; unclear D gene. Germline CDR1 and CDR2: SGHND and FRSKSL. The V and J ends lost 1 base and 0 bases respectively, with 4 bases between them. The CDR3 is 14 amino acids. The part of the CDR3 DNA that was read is TGTGCCAGCAGTTTAGGAGTTTCTGGAAATACGCTCTAT. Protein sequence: CASSLGVSGNTLY. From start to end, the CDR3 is CASSLGVSGNTLYF. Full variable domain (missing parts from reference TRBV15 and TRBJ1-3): DAGVTQTPRHEVAEKGQTIILKCEPVSGHNDLFWYRQTKIQGLELLSYFRSKSLMEDGGAFKDRFKAEMLNSSFSTLKIQPTEPKDSAVYLCASSLGVSGNTLYFGEGSRLIVV.

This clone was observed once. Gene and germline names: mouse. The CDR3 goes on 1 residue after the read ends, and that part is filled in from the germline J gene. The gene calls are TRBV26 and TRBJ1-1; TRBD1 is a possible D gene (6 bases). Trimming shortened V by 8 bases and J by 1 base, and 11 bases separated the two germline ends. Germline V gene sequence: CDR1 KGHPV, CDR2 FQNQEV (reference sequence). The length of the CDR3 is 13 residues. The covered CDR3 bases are TGTGCCAGCGAGGGACACCTAAACACAGAAGTCTTC. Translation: CASEGHLNTEVF. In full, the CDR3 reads CASEGHLNTEVFF.

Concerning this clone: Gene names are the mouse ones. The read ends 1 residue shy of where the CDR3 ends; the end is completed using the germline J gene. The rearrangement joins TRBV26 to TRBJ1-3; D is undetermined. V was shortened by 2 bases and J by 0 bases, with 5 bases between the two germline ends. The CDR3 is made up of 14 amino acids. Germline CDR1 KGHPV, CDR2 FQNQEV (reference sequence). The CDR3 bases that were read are TGTGCCAGCAGTCTGGATAATTCTGGAAATACGCTCTAT. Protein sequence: CASSLDNSGNTLY. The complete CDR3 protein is CASSLDNSGNTLYF.

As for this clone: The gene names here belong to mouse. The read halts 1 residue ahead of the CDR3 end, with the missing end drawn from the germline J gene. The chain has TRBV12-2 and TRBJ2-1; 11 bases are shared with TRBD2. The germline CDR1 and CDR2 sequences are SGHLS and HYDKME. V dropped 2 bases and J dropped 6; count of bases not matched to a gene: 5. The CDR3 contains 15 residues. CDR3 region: CASSPTGGAGAEQFF. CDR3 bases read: TGTGCCAGCTCTCCCACTGGGGGGGCGGGTGCTGAGCAGTTC.

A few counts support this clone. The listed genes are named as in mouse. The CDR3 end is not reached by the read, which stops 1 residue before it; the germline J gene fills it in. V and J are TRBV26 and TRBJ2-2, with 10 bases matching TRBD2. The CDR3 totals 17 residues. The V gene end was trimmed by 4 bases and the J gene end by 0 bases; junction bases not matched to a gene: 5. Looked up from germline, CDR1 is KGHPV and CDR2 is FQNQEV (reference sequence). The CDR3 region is CASSRNWGGANTGQLYF. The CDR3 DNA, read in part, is TGTGCCAGCAGTCGTAACTGGGGGGGTGCAAACACCGGGCAGCTCTAC.

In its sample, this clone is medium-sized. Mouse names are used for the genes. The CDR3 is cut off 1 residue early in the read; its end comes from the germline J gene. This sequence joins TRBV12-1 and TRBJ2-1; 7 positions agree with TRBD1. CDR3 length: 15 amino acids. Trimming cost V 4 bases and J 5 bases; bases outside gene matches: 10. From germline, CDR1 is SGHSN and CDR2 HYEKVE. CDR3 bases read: TGTGCCAGCTCATACACAGGGGCCGGGGATGCTGAGCAGTTC. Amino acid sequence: CASSYTGAGDAEQF. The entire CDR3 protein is CASSYTGAGDAEQFF.

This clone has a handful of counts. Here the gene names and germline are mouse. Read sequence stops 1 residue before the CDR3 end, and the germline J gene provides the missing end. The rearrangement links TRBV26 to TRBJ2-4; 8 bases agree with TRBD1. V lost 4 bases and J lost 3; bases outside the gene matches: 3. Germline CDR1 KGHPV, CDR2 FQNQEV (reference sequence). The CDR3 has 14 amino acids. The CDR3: CASSPRTGQNTLYF. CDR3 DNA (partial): TGTGCCAGCAGTCCCCGGACAGGGCAAAACACCTTGTAC.

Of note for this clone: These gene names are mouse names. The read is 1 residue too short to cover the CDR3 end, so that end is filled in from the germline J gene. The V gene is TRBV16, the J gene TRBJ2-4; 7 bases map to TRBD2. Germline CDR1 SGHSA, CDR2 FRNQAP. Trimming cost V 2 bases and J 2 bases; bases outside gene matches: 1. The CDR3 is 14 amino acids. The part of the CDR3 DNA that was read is TGTGCAAGCAGCTTAACTGGGGATCAAAACACCTTGTAC. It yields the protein CASSLTGDQNTLY. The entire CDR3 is CASSLTGDQNTLYF.